These 32 T cell receptor beta chains share one sample of origin, sequenced in a study of T-cell reconstitution after alpha-beta-depleted transplantation in children. Molecular barcoding with unique molecular identifiers was used for the TCRbeta library. TCRdb fed the PCR reads into MiXCR, producing one record per CDR3 protein. This table has approximately 590,000 distinct CDR3 sequences, about 11% appearing once. Sequenced material: PBMCs from the stem cell graft donor, taken from the stem cell graft. The receptors shown here come from a human donor who donated a stem cell graft to a child with acute myeloid leukemia.

The sample holds a few counts of this clonotype. This chain connects TRBV5-1 to TRBJ2-1, with TRBD2 matching over 13 bases. The J segment lost 9 bases and the V segment lost 4 bases, leaving 4 bases of the junction unmatched. Germline CDR1 is SGHRS and CDR2 is YFSETQ. This CDR3 contains 14 residues. DNA for the CDR3: TGCGCCAGCAGCGGACTAGCGGGAGTGGGTGAGCAGTTCTTC. It codes for CASSGLAGVGEQFF.

J is TRBJ2-7 and V is TRBV10-3; a weak D match, TRBD2 (5 bases). The CDR3 sequence is 14 residues long. The germline gives CDR1 ENHRY, CDR2 SYGVKD. The V end was cut by 8 bases, the J end by 3 bases, with 17 bases between. CDR3 bases: TGTGCCATCGGCCCTGGGGTTGAGGGCTACGAGCAGTACTTC. It yields the protein CAIGPGVEGYEQYF.

This clonotype was observed a few times. The chain uses TRBV28 and TRBJ1-1; 12 nucleotides match TRBD1. After removal of 5 bases from V and 3 bases from J, the junction contained 10 bases not matched to a gene. CDR1 and CDR2 (germline): MDHEN, SYDVKM. The CDR3 is 17 residues long. CDR3 amino acids: CASSRGTGGVWYTEAFF. The CDR3 DNA reads TGTGCCAGCAGTCGCGGGACAGGGGGCGTATGGTACACTGAAGCTTTCTTT.

This clonotype has more than one count but fewer than ten. This rearrangement joins TRBV30 to TRBJ2-5, with TRBD1 matching 7 bases. Germline assignment: CDR1 GTSNPN and CDR2 SVGIG (reference sequence). CDR3 length: 15 amino acids. V lost 2 bases, J lost 3 bases, and 9 bases stayed unmatched. CDR3 nucleotides: TGTGCCTGGAGTTATAGGGGGCGCCTCAAAGAGACCCAGTACTTC. Translated, it gives CAWSYRGRLKETQYF. Drawing the rest from reference TRBV30 and TRBJ2-5, the complete variable domain is SQTIHQWPATLVQPVGSPLSLECTVEGTSNPNLYWYRQAAGRGLQLLFYSVGIGQISSEVPQNLSASRPQDRQFILSSKKLLLSDSGFYLCAWSYRGRLKETQYFGPGTRLLVL.

The J gene is TRBJ2-1, the V gene TRBV9; 7 positions match TRBD1. The CDR3 consists of 13 residues. Germline V gene sequence: CDR1 SGDLS, CDR2 YYNGEE. The V segment lost 4 bases and the J segment 6 bases; nucleotides outside the gene matches: 4. CDR3 nucleotides: TGTGCCAGCAGCCCGGGACAGAGCAATGAGCAGTTCTTC. Residues: CASSPGQSNEQFF.

The chain combines TRBV29-1 with TRBJ2-3; D not certain. The CDR3 contains 11 residues. Trimming pared 3 bases from V and 2 bases from J, leaving 3 bases between. Germline lookup yields CDR1 SQVTM and CDR2 ANQGSEA. The CDR3 here is CSVDPTDTQYF. The CDR3 nucleotides are TGCAGCGTTGATCCCACAGATACGCAGTATTTT.

The CDR3 loop reads CAWSPRDTATNEKLFF. CDR3 nucleotides: TGTGCCTGGAGCCCTAGGGACACCGCAACTAATGAAAAACTGTTTTTT. This chain joins TRBV30 and TRBJ1-4, with a possible D match to TRBD1 (6 bases). The CDR3 extends over 16 amino acids. Germline CDR1 and CDR2: GTSNPN and SVGIG (reference sequence). The V gene lost 3 bases and the J gene lost 0 bases, with 14 bases spanning the gap.

This clonotype was observed at least ten times. V and J are TRBV7-9 and TRBJ2-3, with no clear D. The CDR3 runs to 14 residues. From germline, CDR1 is SEHNR and CDR2 FQNEAQ (reference sequence). V was trimmed by 6 bases and J by 0 bases, leaving 10 bases between them. The CDR3: CASRDPASTDTQYF. The CDR3 DNA sequence: TGTGCCAGCAGAGACCCTGCTAGCACAGATACGCAGTATTTT.

This clonotype was recorded a few times. This sequence joins TRBV7-2 and TRBJ2-7; either TRBD1 or TRBD2 may fit D (5 bases each). The CDR3 is made up of 15 amino acids. V shed 1 base and J shed 2 bases, with 12 bases lying between them. Germline V lookup: CDR1 SGHTA, CDR2 FQGNSA. The CDR3 loop is CASSLVGTNTYEQYF. The CDR3 nucleotides read TGTGCCAGCAGCTTAGTAGGGACGAATACCTACGAGCAGTACTTC.

This clonotype has more than one count but fewer than ten. V gene TRBV20-1 combines with J gene TRBJ2-5; D is perhaps TRBD1 or TRBD2 (7 bases each). CDR3 length equals 14 residues. Germline V CDR1 and CDR2: DFQATT, SNEGSKA (reference sequence). V was shortened by 0 bases and J by 10 bases, with 18 bases between the two germline ends. The CDR3 nucleotides are TGCAGTGCTAGAGATAGTTCGGGGGGACAGATCCAGTACTTC. It yields the protein CSARDSSGGQIQYF.

This clonotype was picked up a small number of times. V gene TRBV4-2 combines with J gene TRBJ2-2; D gene uncertain. With 0 bases removed from V and 5 bases from J, the gap between germline ends came to 16 bases. Per germline, CDR1 LGHNA and CDR2 YNFKEQ. The CDR3 covers 17 residues. Written as DNA, the CDR3 is TGTGCCAGCAGCCAAGATCTCGTCGAAAGTATTACCGGGGAGCTGTTTTTT. It yields the protein CASSQDLVESITGELFF.

This clonotype was detected many times. The chain recombines TRBV4-3 with TRBJ2-7; a weak D match, TRBD2 (5 bases). Trimming cost V 1 base and J 4 bases, with 17 bases left between them. CDR1 is LGHNA, CDR2 YSLEER, per germline. The CDR3 runs 16 residues. CDR3 in amino acids: CASSQVLDLLGYEQYF. CDR3 nucleotide sequence: TGCGCCAGCAGCCAAGTTTTGGACCTACTAGGATACGAGCAGTACTTC.

The rearrangement joins TRBV28 to TRBJ1-1; D is perhaps TRBD1 (5 bases). V was pared by 6 bases and J by 3 bases, with 23 bases between. The CDR3 extends over 17 amino acids. Germline CDR1 is MDHEN and CDR2 is SYDVKM. The CDR3 protein is CASSPATGHRPDTEAFF. The CDR3 DNA follows: TGTGCCAGCAGCCCAGCAACCGGACATAGGCCTGACACTGAAGCTTTCTTT.

This clonotype was seen a few times. This chain joins TRBV11-2 and TRBJ2-2; TRBD2 is a possible D gene (7 bases). CDR1 is SGHAT, CDR2 FQNNGV, per germline. The CDR3 is 18 amino acids. Trimming pared 6 bases from V and 4 bases from J, leaving 24 bases between. DNA of the CDR3: TGTGCCAGCAGATCCCGGGGGGCGGGAACCGCGGGCACCGGGGAGCTGTTTTTT. It encodes CASRSRGAGTAGTGELFF.

This clonotype has at least ten counts. This sequence joins TRBV9 and TRBJ2-5; unclear D gene. Trimming took 3 bases from V and 1 from J, leaving 13 bases between them. Germline CDR1 reads SGDLS; CDR2 reads YYNGEE. This CDR3 spans 15 amino acids. In nucleotides, the CDR3 is TGTGCCAGCAGCGGGGGTAGGCTTTCCCAAGAGACCCAGTACTTC. It codes for CASSGGRLSQETQYF.

V gene TRBV28 combines with J gene TRBJ2-4, with D perhaps being TRBD1 or TRBD2 (5 bases each). V was pared by 6 bases and J by 0 bases, with 18 bases between. In germline, CDR1 is MDHEN, CDR2 SYDVKM. The CDR3 is 17 residues long. CDR3 in DNA: TGTGCCAGCAGCCGACTTGGGACGGTGATAGCCAAAAACATTCAGTACTTC. Translated: CASSRLGTVIAKNIQYF. Filled out from reference TRBV28 and TRBJ2-4, the complete variable domain reads DVKVTQSSRYLVKRTGEKVFLECVQDMDHENMFWYRQDPGLGLRLIYFSYDVKMKEKGDIPEGYSVSREKKERFSLILESASTNQTSMYLCASSRLGTVIAKNIQYFGAGTRLSVL.

The chain employs TRBV7-2 and TRBJ1-5; a possible D gene is TRBD1 (5 bases). Between the trimmed V and J ends, which lost 6 bases and 4 bases, there was a span of 22 bases. The CDR3 is 17 amino acids. In germline, CDR1 is SGHTA, CDR2 FQGNSA. The CDR3 DNA reads as TGTGCCAGCAGTTCAATTTTCCGAGGCAGGGAAAATCAGCCCCAGCATTTT. It is translated as CASSSIFRGRENQPQHF. Variable domain in full (rest from reference TRBV7-2 and TRBJ1-5): GAGVSQSPSNKVTEKGKDVELRCDPISGHTALYWYRQSLGQGLEFLIYFQGNSAPDKSGLPSDRFSAERTGGSVSTLTIQRTQQEDSAVYLCASSSIFRGRENQPQHFGDGTRLSIL.

With regard to this clonotype: This may be a read error: a much more frequent sequence differs by one nucleotide. The rearrangement joins TRBV6-1 to TRBJ2-3; 8 nucleotides align to TRBD2. The CDR3 covers 17 residues. The V and J ends lost 8 bases and 4 bases, in that order; junction bases with no gene match: 17. Germline V CDR1 and CDR2: MNHNS, SASEGT. CDR3 nucleotide sequence: TGTGCCAGCCATCCTACCCTCCCAGCGGGAGTCTCAGATACGCAGTATTTT. Translated: CASHPTLPAGVSDTQYF.

The chain combines TRBV29-1 with TRBJ2-5; 10 bases agree with TRBD2. The CDR3 has 14 amino acids. V lost 6 bases, J lost 5 bases, and 9 bases stayed unmatched. Per the germline V gene, CDR1 is SQVTM and CDR2 is ANQGSEA. The CDR3 loop is CSVGLAVAGETQYF. CDR3 sequence (DNA): TGCAGCGTCGGACTAGCGGTAGCTGGGGAGACCCAGTACTTC.

The chain carries TRBV30 and TRBJ2-1, with a tentative D call TRBD2 (6 bases). CDR1 GTSNPN and CDR2 SVGIG come from the germline V gene (reference sequence). This CDR3 region has 15 residues. Deletions cut 1 base from V and 4 bases from J, with 14 bases between. The CDR3 protein is CAWSGDLLSYNEQFF. In nucleotides, the CDR3 is TGTGCCTGGAGTGGGGACTTATTATCTTACAATGAGCAGTTCTTC.

The chain is built from TRBV20-1 and TRBJ2-3, with D possibly TRBD2 on 6 matching bases. The CDR3 is 16 amino acids. V was shortened by 0 bases and J by 0 bases, with 13 bases between the two germline ends. In germline, CDR1 is DFQATT, CDR2 SNEGSKA (reference sequence). CDR3 nucleotides: TGCAGTGCTAGAGACCGAAGGGCGGGGAGCACAGATACGCAGTATTTT. Protein product: CSARDRRAGSTDTQYF.

For this clonotype: This may be a read error: a much more frequent sequence differs by one nucleotide. This chain uses TRBV2 with TRBJ2-2; D is unclear. Trimming took off 8 bases at V and 9 bases at J, with 10 bases between the two ends. Germline V gene sequence: CDR1 SNHLY, CDR2 FYNNEI. The CDR3 runs 11 residues. Here the CDR3 DNA reads TGTGCCAGCGCGGCCGCCAGGGAGCTGTTTTTT. Protein product: CASAAARELFF.

The rearrangement uses TRBV20-1 and TRBJ2-2; tentatively, D is TRBD1 or TRBD2 (6 bases each). The CDR3 is 16 amino acids. Germline V gives CDR1 DFQATT, CDR2 SNEGSKA (reference sequence). Trimming took off 3 bases at V and 2 bases at J, with 16 bases between the two ends. The CDR3 protein is CSARGGGTSNTGELFF. DNA for the CDR3: TGCAGTGCTAGGGGGGGCGGGACATCTAACACCGGGGAGCTGTTTTTT.

The chain combines TRBV18 with TRBJ2-1; no clear D gene. The germline CDR1 and CDR2 sequences are KGHSH and LQKENI. V gave up 1 base and J gave up 7 bases, with 17 bases separating them. CDR3 length: 16 residues. Here the CDR3 reads CASSPRVVNDRNEQFF. In DNA, the CDR3 is TGTGCCAGCTCACCACGAGTGGTGAATGATAGAAATGAGCAGTTCTTC.

This chain connects TRBV18 to TRBJ2-7; TRBD2 agrees at 8 bases. Germline values: CDR1 KGHSH, CDR2 LQKENI. This CDR3 comprises 16 residues. V lost 1 base and J lost 5; bases outside the gene matches: 10. CDR3 bases: TGTGCCAGCTCACCACTCCAGCGGGAGTCCCCCAACGAGCAGTACTTC. It specifies CASSPLQRESPNEQYF.

This clonotype showed up many times. The chain employs TRBV5-1 and TRBJ2-3; D is uncertain. Germline loops: CDR1 SGHRS, CDR2 YFSETQ. Trimming took off 7 bases at V and 6 bases at J, with 9 bases between the two ends. The CDR3 spans 11 residues. CDR3 protein: CASYQDDTQYF. CDR3 bases: TGCGCCAGCTATCAAGACGATACGCAGTATTTT.

The chain combines TRBV6-5 with TRBJ1-1; the match to TRBD1 covers 9 bases. Trimming at V came to 4 bases and at J to 3 bases, leaving 9 bases not matched to a gene. This CDR3 spans 16 amino acids. The germline V gene encodes CDR1 MNHEY and CDR2 SVGAGI. The CDR3 region has the DNA TGTGCCAGCAGTTCCCGGGACAGGGTTACCCACACTGAAGCTTTCTTT. Its translation is CASSSRDRVTHTEAFF.

The chain combines TRBV29-1 with TRBJ2-1; 12 bases are a match to TRBD2. Germline CDR1 and CDR2: SQVTM and ANQGSEA. The CDR3 has 16 residues. V dropped 5 bases and J dropped 7; count of bases not matched to a gene: 12. The CDR3 coding sequence is TGCAGCGTTACCCCGTGGACTAGCGGGACTAGTAATGAGCAGTTCTTC. As protein: CSVTPWTSGTSNEQFF.

This clonotype was seen at least ten times. The chain employs TRBV11-2 and TRBJ2-1; no definite D call. Germline-derived CDR1 and CDR2 are SGHAT and FQNNGV. The V and J ends lost 2 bases and 4 bases respectively, with 12 bases between them. This CDR3 comprises 15 residues. In DNA form, the CDR3 reads TGTGCCAGCAGCTTAAGACGGTCCCCGTACAATGAGCAGTTCTTC. It is translated as CASSLRRSPYNEQFF.

This clonotype was detected only a few times. The chain combines TRBV29-1 with TRBJ2-5; a possible D gene is TRBD1 (5 bases). The CDR3 consists of 16 residues. Germline-derived CDR1 and CDR2 are SQVTM and ANQGSEA. Trimming pared 4 bases from V and 2 bases from J, leaving 20 bases between. The chain's CDR3 is CSVVPFRRQSQETQYF. In DNA form, the CDR3 reads TGCAGCGTTGTGCCCTTTCGTCGACAGTCTCAAGAGACCCAGTACTTC.

This clonotype turned up a few times. The genes are TRBV7-8 and TRBJ2-7, with 10 bases lining up with TRBD2. Germline CDR1 SGHVS, CDR2 FQNEAQ. This CDR3 has 17 amino acids. The trim removed 5 bases at V and 0 bases at J, leaving 10 bases unmatched. In nucleotides, the CDR3 is TGTGCCAGCAGCGCCGCGGAGCTAGCGGGGGACTCCTACGAGCAGTACTTC. This codes for CASSAAELAGDSYEQYF. Full variable domain (remainder filled in from reference TRBV7-8 and TRBJ2-7): GAGVSQSPRYKVAKRGQDVALRCDPISGHVSLFWYQQALGQGPEFLTYFQNEAQLDKSGLPSDRFFAERPEGSVSTLKIQRTQQEDSAVYLCASSAAELAGDSYEQYFGPGTRLTVT.

This clonotype was recorded many times. V gene TRBV4-2 combines with J gene TRBJ2-7; D is undetermined. Germline CDR1 and CDR2: LGHNA and YNFKEQ. CDR3 length equals 12 residues. Trimming removed 0 bases from V and 8 bases from J, with 8 bases in between. CDR3 in DNA: TGTGCCAGCAGCCAAGAAACTGGGAAGCAGTACTTC. Translated: CASSQETGKQYF.